This TCR beta chain was captured by sequencing in a study of T-cell reconstitution after alpha-beta-depleted transplantation in children. The CDR3 is 15 residues long. Germline values: CDR1 SGHRS, CDR2 YFSETQ. V shed 0 bases and J 3 bases; nucleotides not matched to a gene: 3. Only a few counts were recorded for this clonotype. Preparation of the TCRbeta library used unique molecular identifiers. MiXCR, applied by TCRdb to the PCR reads, yields one record per CDR3 protein. Of roughly 500,000 distinct CDR3 sequences detected, under 15% appear once; the ten largest clones hold around 5.8%. The J gene is TRBJ1-5, the V gene TRBV5-1, with TRBD1 matching 7 bases. This clonotype was sampled from a human donor who donated a stem cell graft to a child with combined immunodeficiency. Specimen: PBMCs from the stem cell graft donor, collected from the stem cell graft. Here the CDR3 reads CASSLETGVNQPQHF. DNA for the CDR3: TGCGCCAGCAGCTTGGAAACAGGGGTCAATCAGCCCCAGCATTTT. The full variable domain, with the rest looked up from reference TRBV5-1 and TRBJ1-5, is KAGVTQTPRYLIKTRGQQVTLSCSPISGHRSVSWYQQTPGQGLQFLFEYFSETQRNKGNFPGRFSGRQFSNSRSEMNVSTLELGDSALYLCASSLETGVNQPQHFGDGTRLSIL.